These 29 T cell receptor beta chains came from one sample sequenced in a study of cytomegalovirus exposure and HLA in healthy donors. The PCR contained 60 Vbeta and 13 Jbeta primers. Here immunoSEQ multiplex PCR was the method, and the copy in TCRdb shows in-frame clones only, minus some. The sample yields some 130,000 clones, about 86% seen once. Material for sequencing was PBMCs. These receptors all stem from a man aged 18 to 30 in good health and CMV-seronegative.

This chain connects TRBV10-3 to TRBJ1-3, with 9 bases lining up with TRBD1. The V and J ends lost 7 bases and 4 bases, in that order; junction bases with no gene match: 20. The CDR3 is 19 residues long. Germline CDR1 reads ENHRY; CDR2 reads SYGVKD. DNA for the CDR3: TGTGCCATCATGGCCCACCTTCCAAGACAGGGGGATGCAGGAAACACCATATATTTT. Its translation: CAIMAHLPRQGDAGNTIYF.

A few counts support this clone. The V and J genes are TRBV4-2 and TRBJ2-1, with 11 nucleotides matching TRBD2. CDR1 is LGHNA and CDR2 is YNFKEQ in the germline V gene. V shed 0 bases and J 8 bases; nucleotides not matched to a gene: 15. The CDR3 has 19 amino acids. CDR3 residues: CASSQDFSASGGPGDEQFF. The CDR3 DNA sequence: TGTGCCAGCAGCCAAGATTTTTCGGCTAGCGGGGGGCCTGGCGATGAGCAGTTCTTC.

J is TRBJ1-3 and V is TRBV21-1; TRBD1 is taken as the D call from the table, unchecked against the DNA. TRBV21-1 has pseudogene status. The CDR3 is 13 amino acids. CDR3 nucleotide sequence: TGTGCCAGCATCTTGGACACCCGCAACACCATATATTTT. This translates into CASILDTRNTIYF.

The CDR3 DNA sequence: TGTGCTAGTGGTTTAAGACAGGGCAGAGCCACTGAAGCTTTCTTT. Translation gives CASGLRQGRATEAFF. V and J are TRBV12-5 and TRBJ1-1; 7 nucleotides line up with TRBD1. The CDR3 covers 15 residues. Germline CDR1 is LGHNT and CDR2 is FRNRAP. The J segment lost 4 bases and the V segment lost 3 bases, leaving 8 bases of the junction unmatched.

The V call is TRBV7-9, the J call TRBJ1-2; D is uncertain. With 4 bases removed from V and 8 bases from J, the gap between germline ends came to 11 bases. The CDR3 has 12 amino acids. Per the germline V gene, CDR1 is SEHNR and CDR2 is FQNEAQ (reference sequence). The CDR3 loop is CASSSAPGGYTF. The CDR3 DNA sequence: TGTGCCAGCAGCTCAGCCCCGGGGGGCTACACCTTC.

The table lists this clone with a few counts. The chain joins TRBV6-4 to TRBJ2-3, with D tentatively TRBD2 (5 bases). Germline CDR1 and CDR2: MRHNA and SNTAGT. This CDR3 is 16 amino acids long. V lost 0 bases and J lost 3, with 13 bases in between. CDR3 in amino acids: CASSDSMNSETDTQYF. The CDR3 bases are TGTGCCAGCAGTGACTCGATGAATAGCGAGACAGATACGCAGTATTTT.

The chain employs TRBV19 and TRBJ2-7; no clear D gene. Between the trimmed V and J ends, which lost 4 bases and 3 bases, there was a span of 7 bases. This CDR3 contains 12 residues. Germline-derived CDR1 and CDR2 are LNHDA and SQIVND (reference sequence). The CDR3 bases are TGTGCCAGTAGTACCTACAGCTACGAGCAGTACTTC. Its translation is CASSTYSYEQYF.

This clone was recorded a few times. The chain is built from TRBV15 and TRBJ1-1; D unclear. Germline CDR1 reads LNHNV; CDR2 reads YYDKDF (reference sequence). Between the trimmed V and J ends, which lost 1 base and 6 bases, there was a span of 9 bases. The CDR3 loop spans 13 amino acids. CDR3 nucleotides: TGTGCCACCAGCAGAGCGGGGTCGTCTGAAGCTTTCTTT. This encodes CATSRAGSSEAFF.

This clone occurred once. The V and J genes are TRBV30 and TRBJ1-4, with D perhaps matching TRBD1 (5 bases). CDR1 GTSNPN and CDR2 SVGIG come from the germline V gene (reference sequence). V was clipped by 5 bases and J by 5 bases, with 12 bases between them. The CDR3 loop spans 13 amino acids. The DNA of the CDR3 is TGTGCCTGGGCAGGGTTTGGGAATGAAAAACTGTTTTTT. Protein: CAWAGFGNEKLFF.

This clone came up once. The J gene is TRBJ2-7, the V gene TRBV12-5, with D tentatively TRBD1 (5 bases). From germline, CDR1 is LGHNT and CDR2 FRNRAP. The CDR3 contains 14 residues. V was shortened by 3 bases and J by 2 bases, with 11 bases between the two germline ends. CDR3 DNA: TGTGCTAGTGGTTTCAGGGTATCTGCCTACGAGCAGTACTTC. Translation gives CASGFRVSAYEQYF.

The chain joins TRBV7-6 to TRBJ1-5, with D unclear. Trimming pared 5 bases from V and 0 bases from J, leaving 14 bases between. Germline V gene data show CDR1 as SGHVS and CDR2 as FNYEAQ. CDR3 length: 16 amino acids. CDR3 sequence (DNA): TGTGCCAGCAGCCCGGTAGAGGGCTATAGCAATCAGCCCCAGCATTTT. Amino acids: CASSPVEGYSNQPQHF.

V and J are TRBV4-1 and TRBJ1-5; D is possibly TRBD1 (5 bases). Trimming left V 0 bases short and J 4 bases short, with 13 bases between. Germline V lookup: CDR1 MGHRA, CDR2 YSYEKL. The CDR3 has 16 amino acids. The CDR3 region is CASSQEATEHNQPQHF. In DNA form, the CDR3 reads TGCGCCAGCAGCCAAGAAGCGACAGAGCATAATCAGCCCCAGCATTTT.

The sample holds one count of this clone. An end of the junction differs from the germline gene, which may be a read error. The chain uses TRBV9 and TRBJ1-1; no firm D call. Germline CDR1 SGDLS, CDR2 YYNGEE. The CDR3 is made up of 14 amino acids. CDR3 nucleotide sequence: TGTGCCAGCGGCGTTGAGCGAATGAACACTGAAGCTTTCTTT. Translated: CASGVERMNTEAFF.

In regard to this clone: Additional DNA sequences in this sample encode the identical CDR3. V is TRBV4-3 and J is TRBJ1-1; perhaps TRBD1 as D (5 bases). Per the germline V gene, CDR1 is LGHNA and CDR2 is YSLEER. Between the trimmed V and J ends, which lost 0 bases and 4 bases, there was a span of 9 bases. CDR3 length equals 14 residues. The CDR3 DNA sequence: TGCGCCAGCAGCCAAGATTCGGGGGGCACTGAAGCTTTCTTT. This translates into CASSQDSGGTEAFF.

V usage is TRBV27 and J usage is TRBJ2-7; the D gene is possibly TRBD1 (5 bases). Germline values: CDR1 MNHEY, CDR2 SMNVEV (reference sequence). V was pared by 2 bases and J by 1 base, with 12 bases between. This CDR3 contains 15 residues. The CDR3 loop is CASSLGAGGSYEQYF. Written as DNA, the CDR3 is TGTGCCAGCAGTTTAGGGGCCGGCGGATCCTACGAGCAGTACTTC.

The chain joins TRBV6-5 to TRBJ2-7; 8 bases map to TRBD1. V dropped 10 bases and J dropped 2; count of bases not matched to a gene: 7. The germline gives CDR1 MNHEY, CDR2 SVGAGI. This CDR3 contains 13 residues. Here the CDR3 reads CATSTGVTYEQYF. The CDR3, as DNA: TGTGCCACTTCGACAGGGGTTACCTACGAGCAGTACTTC.

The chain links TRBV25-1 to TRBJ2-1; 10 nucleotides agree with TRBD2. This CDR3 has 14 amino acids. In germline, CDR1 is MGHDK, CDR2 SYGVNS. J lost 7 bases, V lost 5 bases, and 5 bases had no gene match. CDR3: CASSSGGAGNEQFF. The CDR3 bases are TGTGCCAGCAGTAGCGGGGGGGCGGGAAATGAGCAGTTCTTC.

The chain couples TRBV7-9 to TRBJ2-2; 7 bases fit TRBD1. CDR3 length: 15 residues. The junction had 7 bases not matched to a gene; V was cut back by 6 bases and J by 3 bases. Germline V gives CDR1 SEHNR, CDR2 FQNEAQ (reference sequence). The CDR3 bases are TGTGCCAGCAGACTGACAGGGCTAGACACCGGGGAGCTGTTTTTT. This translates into CASRLTGLDTGELFF. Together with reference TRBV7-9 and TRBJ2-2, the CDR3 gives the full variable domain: DTGVSQNPRHKITKRGQNVTFRCDPISEHNRLYWYRQTLGQGPEFLTYFQNEAQLEKSRLLSDRFSAERPKGSFSTLEIQRTEQGDSAMYLCASRLTGLDTGELFFGEGSRLTVL.

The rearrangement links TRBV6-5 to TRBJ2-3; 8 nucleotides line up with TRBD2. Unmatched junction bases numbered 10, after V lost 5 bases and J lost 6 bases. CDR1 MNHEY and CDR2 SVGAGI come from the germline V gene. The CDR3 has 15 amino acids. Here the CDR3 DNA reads TGTGCCAGCAGTCCCATAGCGGGGACAAAGGATACGCAGTATTTT. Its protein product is CASSPIAGTKDTQYF.

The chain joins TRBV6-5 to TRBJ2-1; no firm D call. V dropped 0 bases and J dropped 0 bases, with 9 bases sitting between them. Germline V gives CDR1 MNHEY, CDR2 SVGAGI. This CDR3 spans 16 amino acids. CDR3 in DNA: TGTGCCAGCAGTTACTCGATCATGAGCTCCTACAATGAGCAGTTCTTC. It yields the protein CASSYSIMSSYNEQFF.

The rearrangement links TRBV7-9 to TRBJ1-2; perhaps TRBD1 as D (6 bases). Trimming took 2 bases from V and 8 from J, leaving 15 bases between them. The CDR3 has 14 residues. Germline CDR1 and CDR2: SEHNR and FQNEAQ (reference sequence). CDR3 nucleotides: TGTGCCAGCAGCTTACGTGGGGGGGCGGAGGGCTACACCTTC. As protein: CASSLRGGAEGYTF.

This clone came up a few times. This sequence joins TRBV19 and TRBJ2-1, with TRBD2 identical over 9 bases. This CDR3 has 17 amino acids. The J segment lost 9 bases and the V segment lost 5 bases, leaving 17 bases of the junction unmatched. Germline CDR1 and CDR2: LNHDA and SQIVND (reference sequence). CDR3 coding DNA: TGTGCCAGTAGTCGTCCGCGGGGGGGCCTGGGGTCTATTGAGCAGTTCTTC. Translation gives CASSRPRGGLGSIEQFF. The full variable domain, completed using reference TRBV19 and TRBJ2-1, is DGGITQSPKYLFRKEGQNVTLSCEQNLNHDAMYWYRQDPGQGLRLIYYSQIVNDFQKGDIAEGYSVSREKKESFPLTVTSAQKNPTAFYLCASSRPRGGLGSIEQFFGPGTRLTVL.

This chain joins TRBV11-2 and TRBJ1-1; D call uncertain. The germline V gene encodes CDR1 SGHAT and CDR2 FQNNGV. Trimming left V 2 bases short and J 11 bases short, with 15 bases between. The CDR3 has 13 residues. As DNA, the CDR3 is TGTGCCAGCAGCTTATATCGGCGGGGTGAGGCTTTCTTT. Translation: CASSLYRRGEAFF. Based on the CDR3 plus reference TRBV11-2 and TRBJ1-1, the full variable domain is EAGVAQSPRYKIIEKRQSVAFWCNPISGHATLYWYQQILGQGPKLLIQFQNNGVVDDSQLPKDRFSAERLKGVDSTLKIQPAKLEDSAVYLCASSLYRRGEAFFGQGTRLTVV.

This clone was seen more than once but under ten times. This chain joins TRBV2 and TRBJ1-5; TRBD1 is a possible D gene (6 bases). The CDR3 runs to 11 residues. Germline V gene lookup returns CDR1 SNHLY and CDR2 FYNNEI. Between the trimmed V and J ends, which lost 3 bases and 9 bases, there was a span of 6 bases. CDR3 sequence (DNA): TGTGCCAGCAGTGACAGGGGGCCCCAGCATTTT. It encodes CASSDRGPQHF. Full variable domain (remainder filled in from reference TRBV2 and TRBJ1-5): EPEVTQTPSHQVTQMGQEVILRCVPISNHLYFYWYRQILGQKVEFLVSFYNNEISEKSEIFDDQFSVERPDGSNFTLKIRSTKLEDSAMYFCASSDRGPQHFGDGTRLSIL.

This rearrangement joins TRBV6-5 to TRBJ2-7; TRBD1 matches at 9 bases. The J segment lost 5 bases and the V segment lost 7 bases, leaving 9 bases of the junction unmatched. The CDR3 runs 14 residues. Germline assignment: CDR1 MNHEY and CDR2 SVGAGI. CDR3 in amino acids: CASTEDRGANEQYF. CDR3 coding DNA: TGTGCCAGCACCGAGGACAGGGGCGCAAACGAGCAGTACTTC.

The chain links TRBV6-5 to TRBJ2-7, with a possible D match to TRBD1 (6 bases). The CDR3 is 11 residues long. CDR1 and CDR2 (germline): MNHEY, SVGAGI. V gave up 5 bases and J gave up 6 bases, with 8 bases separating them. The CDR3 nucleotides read TGTGCCAGCAGTACAGGGCCCGAGCAGTACTTC. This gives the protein CASSTGPEQYF.

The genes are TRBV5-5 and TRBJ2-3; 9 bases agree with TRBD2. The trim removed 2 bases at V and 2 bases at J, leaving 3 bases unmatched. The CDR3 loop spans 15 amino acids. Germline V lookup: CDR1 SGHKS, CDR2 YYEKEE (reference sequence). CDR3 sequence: CASSFLAGFTDTQYF. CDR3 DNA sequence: TGTGCCAGCAGCTTCCTAGCGGGGTTCACAGATACGCAGTATTTT.

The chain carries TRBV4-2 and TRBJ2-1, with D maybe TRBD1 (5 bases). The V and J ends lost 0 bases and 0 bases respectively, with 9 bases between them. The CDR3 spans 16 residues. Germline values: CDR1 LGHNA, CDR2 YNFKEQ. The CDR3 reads CASSQDQGSSYNEQFF. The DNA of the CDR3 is TGTGCCAGCAGCCAAGATCAGGGAAGCTCCTACAATGAGCAGTTCTTC.

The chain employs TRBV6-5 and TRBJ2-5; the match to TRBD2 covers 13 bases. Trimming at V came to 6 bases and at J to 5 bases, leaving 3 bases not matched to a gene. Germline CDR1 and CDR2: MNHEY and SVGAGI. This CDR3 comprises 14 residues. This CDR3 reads CASRLAGGWETQYF. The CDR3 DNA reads TGTGCCAGCAGACTAGCGGGGGGGTGGGAGACCCAGTACTTC.